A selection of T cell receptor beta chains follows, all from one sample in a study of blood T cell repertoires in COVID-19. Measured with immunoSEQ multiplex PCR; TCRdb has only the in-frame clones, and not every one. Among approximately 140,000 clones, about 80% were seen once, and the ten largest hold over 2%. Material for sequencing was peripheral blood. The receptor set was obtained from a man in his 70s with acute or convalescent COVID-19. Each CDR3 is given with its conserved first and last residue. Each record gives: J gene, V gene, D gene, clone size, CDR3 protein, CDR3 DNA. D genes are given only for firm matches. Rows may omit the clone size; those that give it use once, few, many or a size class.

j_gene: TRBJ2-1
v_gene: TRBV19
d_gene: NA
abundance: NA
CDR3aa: CASTPTALGFSYNEQFF
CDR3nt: TGTGCCAGTACCCCGACAGCGCTGGGATTCTCCTACAATGAGCAGTTCTTC

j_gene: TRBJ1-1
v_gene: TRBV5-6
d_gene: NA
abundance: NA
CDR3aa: CASSRGAAATEAFF
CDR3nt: TGTGCCAGCAGTCGGGGTGCGGCGGCCACTGAAGCTTTCTTT

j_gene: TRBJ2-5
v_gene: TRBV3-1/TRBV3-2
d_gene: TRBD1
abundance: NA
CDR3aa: CASSQVGRGRETQYF
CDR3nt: TGTGCCAGCAGCCAAGTGGGCAGGGGGCGCGAGACCCAGTACTTC

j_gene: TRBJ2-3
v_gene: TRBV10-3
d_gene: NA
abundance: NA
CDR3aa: CAISGSAGSSTQYF
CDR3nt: TGTGCCATCAGTGGATCGGCGGGTAGTAGTACGCAGTATTTT

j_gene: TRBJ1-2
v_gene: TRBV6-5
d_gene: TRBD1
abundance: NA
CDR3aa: CASSLTGDGGGYTF
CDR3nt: TGTGCCAGCAGCCTCACAGGGGACGGAGGTGGCTACACCTTC

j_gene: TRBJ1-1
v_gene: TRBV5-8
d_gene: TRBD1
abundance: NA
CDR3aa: CASSHFTGTGGLNTEAFF
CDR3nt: TGTGCCAGCAGCCACTTCACCGGGACAGGGGGGTTGAACACTGAAGCTTTCTTT

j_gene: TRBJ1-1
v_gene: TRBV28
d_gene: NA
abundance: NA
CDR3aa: CASSYRGTEAFF
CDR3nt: TGTGCCAGCAGTTACCGGGGGACTGAAGCTTTCTTT

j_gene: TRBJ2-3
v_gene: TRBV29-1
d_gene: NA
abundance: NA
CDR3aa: CSVSRVGANTQYF
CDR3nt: TGCAGCGTTTCCAGGGTGGGGGCAAATACGCAGTATTTT

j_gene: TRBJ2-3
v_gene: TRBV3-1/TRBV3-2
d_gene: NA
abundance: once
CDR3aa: CASSLLVSGAQDTQYF
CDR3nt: TGTGCCAGCAGCCTACTGGTCAGCGGAGCCCAAGATACGCAGTATTTT

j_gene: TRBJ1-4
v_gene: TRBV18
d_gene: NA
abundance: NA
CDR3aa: CASSPRAGHLNEKLFF
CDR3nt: TGTGCCAGCTCACCAAGGGCGGGCCACCTAAATGAAAAACTGTTTTTT

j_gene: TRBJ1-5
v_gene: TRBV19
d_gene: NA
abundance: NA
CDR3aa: CASTRAGETNQPQHF
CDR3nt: TGTGCCAGCACCAGGGCGGGGGAGACCAATCAGCCCCAGCATTTT

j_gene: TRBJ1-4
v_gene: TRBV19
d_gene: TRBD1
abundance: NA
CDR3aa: CASSYRIQSPGGRKLFF
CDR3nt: TGTGCCAGTAGTTACCGGATTCAGTCCCCAGGGGGCAGAAAACTGTTTTTT

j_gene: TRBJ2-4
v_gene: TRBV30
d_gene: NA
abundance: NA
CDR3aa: CAWSAGVGAKNIQYF
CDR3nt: TGTGCCTGGTCTGCAGGGGTGGGAGCCAAAAACATTCAGTACTTC

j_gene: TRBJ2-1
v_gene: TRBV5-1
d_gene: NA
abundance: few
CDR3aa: CASSLDGSSYNEQFF
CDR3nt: TGCGCCAGCAGCTTGGATGGCAGTTCCTACAATGAGCAGTTCTTC

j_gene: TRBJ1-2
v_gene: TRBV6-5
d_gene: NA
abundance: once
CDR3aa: CASSRQALYGYTF
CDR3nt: TGTGCCAGCAGTAGGCAGGCCCTCTATGGCTACACCTTC

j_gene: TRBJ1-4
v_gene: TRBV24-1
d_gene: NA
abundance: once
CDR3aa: CATVPPATEVEKLFF
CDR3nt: TGTGCCACCGTCCCCCCTGCGACGGAGGTAGAAAAACTGTTTTTT

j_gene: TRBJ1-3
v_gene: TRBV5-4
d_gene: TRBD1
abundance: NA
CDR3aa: CASAPGQVGNTIYF
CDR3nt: TGTGCCAGCGCCCCGGGACAGGTTGGAAACACCATATATTTT

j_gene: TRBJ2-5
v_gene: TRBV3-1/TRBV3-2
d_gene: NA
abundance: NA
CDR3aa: CASSQAPGIETQYF
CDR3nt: TGTGCCAGCAGCCAAGCCCCCGGGATTGAGACCCAGTACTTC